These 5 T cell receptor beta chains originate from one sample sequenced in a study of regulatory T cells in long-lasting Graves disease. To make TCR beta libraries, researchers used iRepertoire HTBI primers and Arm-PCR of CDR3 regions. TCRdb re-derived calls from the multiplex PCR reads in MiXCR, one entry per CDR3 protein. Here the sample spans fewer than 350,000 distinct CDR3 sequences, 15% to 20% being singletons. Time point indicated: newly diagnosed GD, antithyroid drugs for less than 3 months. Researchers made the TCR library from RNA that was extracted from PBMCs. Sample: peripheral blood mononuclear cells (PBMCs), taken at new diagnosis, from a patient treated with antithyroid drugs. These receptors were collected from a female donor with Graves disease.

The table lists this clonotype with many counts. The V and J genes are TRBV12-3 or TRBV12-4 and TRBJ2-5; weak D call: TRBD1 (5 bases). This CDR3 is built from 16 residues. V dropped 3 bases and J dropped 5 bases, with 19 bases sitting between them. CDR3 sequence reads: CASSFRKQVERETQYF. The DNA for the CDR3 is TGTGCCAGCAGTTTTAGGAAACAGGTCGAGAGGGAGACCCAGTACTTC.

The chain links TRBV6-2 or TRBV6-3 to TRBJ2-1; the D is unclear. V was shortened by 3 bases and J by 6 bases, with 18 bases between the two germline ends. This CDR3 region has 16 residues. Germline V lookup: CDR1 MNHEY, CDR2 SVGEGT. CDR3 DNA sequence: TGTGCCAGCAGTTATGTTATGGGCAAAATCCCCAATGAGCAGTTCTTC. The encoded protein is CASSYVMGKIPNEQFF.

This clonotype has ten or more counts. This chain connects TRBV24-1 to TRBJ1-3; D is uncertain. In germline, CDR1 is KGHDR, CDR2 SFDVKD. Between the trimmed V and J ends, which lost 3 bases and 3 bases, there was a span of 5 bases. The CDR3 is made up of 13 amino acids. The CDR3 protein is CATSDANGNTIYF. The DNA for the CDR3 is TGTGCCACCAGTGATGCTAATGGAAACACCATATATTTT.

This clonotype has a count of ten or more. This chain connects TRBV11-2 to TRBJ2-7, with a tentative D call TRBD2 (6 bases). The V and J ends lost 3 bases and 1 base respectively, with 16 bases between them. CDR3 length equals 16 residues. Germline CDR1 SGHAT, CDR2 FQNNGV. The CDR3 spells CASSLEYLRESYEQYF. CDR3 sequence (DNA): TGTGCCAGCAGCTTGGAATACTTGCGGGAATCCTACGAGCAGTACTTC.

The sample holds many counts of this clonotype. The chain couples TRBV20-1 to TRBJ1-1; 7 bases align to TRBD1. There are 14 residues in the CDR3. Germline CDR1 reads DFQATT; CDR2 reads SNEGSKA (reference sequence). Germline trimming cut 1 base from V and 4 bases from J; bases unmatched to any gene: 6. DNA of the CDR3: TGCAGTGCTAGAGCGATACAGGGGCCCACTGAAGCTTTCTTT. This encodes CSARAIQGPTEAFF.